This TCR beta chain was sequenced during a study of T cell clonotyping in hematopoietic cell transplantation. Broader study findings: Pathologically expanded recipient clonotypes increased progressively from day 30 to day 180 as diversity fell. Few recipient clonotypes overlapped donors; over 95% were de novo at given depth.

Points on this clone: Its antigen is still unknown.

TCRdb's table, derived via immunoSEQ multiplex PCR, lists solely in-frame clones and lacks some. The table records about 9,000 clones, around 79% of them present only once. The germline gives CDR1 MNHEY, CDR2 SMNVEV (reference sequence). This CDR3 is built from 16 residues. Trimming at V came to 3 bases and at J to 0 bases, leaving 2 bases not matched to a gene. Samples: about 28 days before transplant, then days 30, 100 and 180 after. Sequencing was performed on peripheral blood mononuclear cells, taken 180 days after allogeneic stem cell transplant. The V call is TRBV27, the J call TRBJ1-6; 7 bases map to TRBD1. The clonotype was recovered from a female patient between 50 and 60 years old who had an allogeneic stem cell transplant from a related donor, so the T cells may come from the graft donor. Some clones in this sample may be carry-over from other donors' samples. The CDR3 DNA reads as TGTGCCAGCAGTTTGGGACAGCTCTCCTATAATTCACCCCTCCACTTT. Translation gives CASSLGQLSYNSPLHF.